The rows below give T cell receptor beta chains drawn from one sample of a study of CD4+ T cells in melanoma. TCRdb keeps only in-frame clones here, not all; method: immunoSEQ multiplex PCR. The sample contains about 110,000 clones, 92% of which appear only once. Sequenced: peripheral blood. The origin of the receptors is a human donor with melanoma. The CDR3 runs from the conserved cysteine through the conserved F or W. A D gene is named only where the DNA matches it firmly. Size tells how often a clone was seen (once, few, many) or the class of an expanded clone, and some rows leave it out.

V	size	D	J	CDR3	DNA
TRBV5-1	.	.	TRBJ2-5	CASSLGIVDQETQYF	TGCGCCAGCAGCTTGGGGATCGTGGACCAAGAGACCCAGTACTTC
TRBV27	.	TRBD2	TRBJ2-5	CASSLLAGGQETQYF	TGTGCCAGCAGTTTACTAGCGGGAGGGCAAGAGACCCAGTACTTC
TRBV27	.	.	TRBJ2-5	CASSLEARETQYF	TGTGCCAGCAGTTTAGAAGCAAGAGAGACCCAGTACTTC
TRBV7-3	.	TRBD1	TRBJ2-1	CASSPGQGAEQFF	TGTGCCAGCAGCCCGGGACAGGGAGCTGAGCAGTTCTTC
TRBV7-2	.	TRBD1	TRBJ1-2	CASSLAFQGGGYTF	TGTGCCAGCAGCTTAGCGTTCCAGGGGGGTGGCTACACCTTC
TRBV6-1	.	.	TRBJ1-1	CASSSAFF	TGTGCCAGCAGCTCGGCTTTCTTT
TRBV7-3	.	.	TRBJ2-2	CASSLNGGQNTGELFF	TGTGCCAGCAGCCTAAACGGGGGGCAGAACACCGGGGAGCTGTTTTTT
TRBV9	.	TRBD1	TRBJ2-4	CASSVGDRTIQYF	TGTGCCAGCAGCGTAGGGGACAGGACCATTCAGTACTTC
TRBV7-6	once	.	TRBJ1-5	CASSLVPGALHQPQHF	TGTGCCAGCAGCTTAGTGCCGGGGGCGCTGCATCAGCCCCAGCATTTT
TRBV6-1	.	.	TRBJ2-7	CASLSFYEQYF	TGTGCCAGTCTATCATTTTACGAGCAGTACTTC
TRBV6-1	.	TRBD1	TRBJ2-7	CASGQGGLYEQYF	TGTGCCAGCGGACAGGGGGGCCTATACGAGCAGTACTTC
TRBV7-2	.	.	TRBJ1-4	CASSQTVSVANEKLFF	TGTGCCAGCAGCCAAACGGTATCTGTGGCTAATGAAAAACTGTTTTTT
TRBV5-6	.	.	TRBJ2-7	CASSFLVGGYEQYF	TGTGCCAGCAGCTTTTTGGTGGGAGGCTACGAGCAGTACTTC
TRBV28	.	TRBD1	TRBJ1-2	CASRGAGGGYTF	TGTGCCAGCAGGGGAGCAGGGGGCGGCTACACCTTC
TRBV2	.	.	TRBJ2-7	CASSEEVLLRGGSSYEQYF	TGTGCCAGCAGTGAAGAGGTTCTTCTGAGGGGGGGAAGCTCCTACGAGCAGTACTTC
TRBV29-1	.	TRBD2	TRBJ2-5	CSVAGGEETQYF	TGCAGCGTTGCGGGGGGGGAGGAGACCCAGTACTTC
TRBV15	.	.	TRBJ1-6	CATSMEVSPLHF	TGTGCCACCAGCATGGAGGTTTCACCCCTCCACTTT
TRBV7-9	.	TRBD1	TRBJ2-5	CASSTPGTGPQETQYF	TGTGCCAGCAGCACGCCCGGGACAGGGCCACAAGAGACCCAGTACTTC
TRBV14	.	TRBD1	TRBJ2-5	CASSLDALGTGYQETQYF	TGTGCCAGCAGCCTTGACGCTCTCGGGACAGGGTACCAAGAGACCCAGTACTTC
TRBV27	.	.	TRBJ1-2	CASSLVRGADGYTF	TGTGCCAGCAGTTTAGTTAGGGGGGCAGATGGCTACACCTTC
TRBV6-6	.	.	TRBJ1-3	CASSYDRTGNTIYF	TGTGCCAGCAGTTACGACCGCACTGGAAACACCATATATTTT
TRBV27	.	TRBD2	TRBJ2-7	CASSLSWPGGGSYEQYF	TGTGCCAGCAGCCTAAGTTGGCCAGGCGGCGGGAGTTACGAGCAGTACTTC
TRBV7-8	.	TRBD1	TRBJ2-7	CASSRTGIEQYF	TGTGCCAGCAGCCGGACAGGAATCGAGCAGTACTTC